The clone carrying this T cell receptor (beta chain) was recorded once. The sample is drawn from a study of blood T cell repertoires in COVID-19. Background on the study: COVID-19 samples collected from the United States, Italy and Spain covered acute and convalescent phases. Sources were T cells, B-cell-depleted T cells, or PBMCs; the material itself was cDNA or gDNA.

In the authors' workflow: Using reference gene primer amplification, nucleated cell counts were estimated. Assay: immunoSEQ multiplex PCR; the TCRdb copy retains only in-frame clones and omits some. From that table come the V and J calls and clone size; the DNA was used to work out D and trimming. The sample has 110,000 or so clones, around 79% seen once. V shed 0 bases and J shed 1 base, with 7 bases lying between them. Per germline, CDR1 SGHTA and CDR2 FQGNSA. This CDR3 has 15 residues. The origin of this receptor is a man over 45 with acute or convalescent COVID-19. This chain uses TRBV7-2 with TRBJ1-5, with D uncertain. Sequenced sample: peripheral blood. As DNA, the CDR3 is TGTGCCAGCAGCTTAGCGAGCCACAGCAATCAGCCCCAGCATTTT. Translated, it gives CASSLASHSNQPQHF.